The 15 T cell receptor beta chains below were found in one sample sequenced in a study of OX40 agonist ivuxolimab in advanced cancers. The repertoire was sequenced with immunoSEQ multiplex PCR; TCRdb's copy has only in-frame clones and lacks some. The sample contains tens of thousands of clones, about 88% of which appear only once. The starting material was CD4+ or CD8+ T cells sorted from blood, obtained in a trial of the OX40 agonist ivuxolimab. The receptors here all came from an adult with an advanced solid tumor such as melanoma, head and neck, liver or kidney cancer.

The genes are TRBV5-6 and TRBJ2-7, with a weak D call TRBD1 (6 bases). Germline V gene sequence: CDR1 SGHDT, CDR2 YYEEEE. The CDR3 loop spans 14 amino acids. V shed 2 bases and J shed 5 bases, with 14 bases lying between them. The CDR3 is CASSFLQGGHEQYF. In nucleotides, the CDR3 is TGTGCCAGCAGCTTTTTACAGGGCGGCCACGAGCAGTACTTC.

This rearrangement joins TRBV5-1 to TRBJ1-3; possibly TRBD1 for D (6 bases). Trimming pared 5 bases from V and 1 base from J, leaving 10 bases between. Germline loops: CDR1 SGHRS, CDR2 YFSETQ. CDR3 size: 14 residues. CDR3 coding DNA: TGCGCCAGCAGTGGGGGGGCGTCTGGAAACACCATATATTTT. It specifies CASSGGASGNTIYF.

The chain joins TRBV5-1 to TRBJ1-5; possibly TRBD1 for D (6 bases). Trimming cost V 4 bases and J 4 bases, with 15 bases left between them. The CDR3 loop spans 15 amino acids. Germline CDR1 SGHRS, CDR2 YFSETQ. The CDR3 DNA follows: TGCGCCAGCAGCGTGGAGGGGGATCCAAATCAGCCCCAGCATTTT. It specifies CASSVEGDPNQPQHF. The full variable domain, completed using reference TRBV5-1 and TRBJ1-5, is KAGVTQTPRYLIKTRGQQVTLSCSPISGHRSVSWYQQTPGQGLQFLFEYFSETQRNKGNFPGRFSGRQFSNSRSEMNVSTLELGDSALYLCASSVEGDPNQPQHFGDGTRLSIL.

The chain joins TRBV7-9 to TRBJ1-1, with D hard to call. CDR1 is SEHNR and CDR2 is FQNEAQ in the germline V gene (reference sequence). The V end lost 1 base, the J end lost 4 bases, and 13 bases lay between the germline ends. CDR3 length: 15 residues. The CDR3 DNA is TGTGCCAGCAGCTTAGATTCCCTCGGCGGCACTGAAGCTTTCTTT. As protein: CASSLDSLGGTEAFF.

The CDR3 DNA is TGTGCCAGCAGCTTGGAGCGGTCCCCTGGTGGCACAGATACGCAGTATTTT. Amino acids: CASSLERSPGGTDTQYF. The chain joins TRBV5-6 to TRBJ2-3; D might be TRBD2 (5 bases). The CDR3 has 17 amino acids. Germline CDR1 is SGHDT and CDR2 is YYEEEE. Deletions cut 0 bases from V and 1 base from J, with 15 bases between.

The count of this clone is one. The CDR3 DNA follows: TGTGCCAGTAGTATTGGGTCAGGGGACAATGAAAAACTGTTTTTT. Protein sequence: CASSIGSGDNEKLFF. The chain is built from TRBV19 and TRBJ1-4, with D possibly matching TRBD1 (6 bases). CDR3 size: 15 residues. V was shortened by 3 bases and J by 5 bases, with 13 bases between the two germline ends. From germline, CDR1 is LNHDA and CDR2 SQIVND (reference sequence).

The chain recombines TRBV4-1 with TRBJ1-6; 9 bases align to TRBD1. Germline assignment: CDR1 MGHRA and CDR2 YSYEKL. V shed 2 bases, J shed 5 bases, and the junction held 4 bases outside the gene matches. This CDR3 spans 16 amino acids. CDR3 region: CASSQRGQGNNSPLHF. Written as DNA, the CDR3 is TGCGCCAGCAGCCAAAGGGGACAGGGCAATAATTCACCCCTCCACTTT.

The rearrangement joins TRBV7-2 to TRBJ1-2, with 10 bases identical to TRBD1. Germline loops: CDR1 SGHTA, CDR2 FQGNSA. The V gene end was trimmed by 4 bases and the J gene end by 7 bases; junction bases not matched to a gene: 6. This CDR3 has 14 amino acids. The CDR3 is CASSSRDRGGGYTF. CDR3 DNA sequence: TGTGCCAGCAGCTCCCGGGACAGGGGCGGTGGCTACACCTTC.

This rearrangement joins TRBV29-1 to TRBJ1-3; D perhaps matches TRBD1 (6 bases). Germline loops: CDR1 SQVTM, CDR2 ANQGSEA. CDR3 length: 13 amino acids. V shed 6 bases and J shed 1 base, with 10 bases lying between them. The CDR3, as DNA: TGCAGCGTAGATACAGGGTCTGGAAACACCATATATTTT. This gives the protein CSVDTGSGNTIYF.

J is TRBJ2-3 and V is TRBV21-1; the DNA was not compared with TRBD2, the D call given in the table. TRBV21-1 is an annotated pseudogene. This CDR3 is built from 18 residues. The CDR3: CASSKNRGQPQGPDTQYF. DNA of the CDR3: TGTGCCAGCAGCAAAAATAGAGGGCAGCCTCAAGGCCCAGATACGCAGTATTTT.

The V and J genes are TRBV7-6 and TRBJ2-1, with unresolved D. Germline CDR1 SGHVS, CDR2 FNYEAQ. There are 14 residues in the CDR3. Deletions cut 5 bases from V and 4 bases from J, with 12 bases between. The CDR3 reads CASSGLEPYNEQFF. CDR3 DNA: TGTGCCAGCAGCGGGCTAGAACCTTACAATGAGCAGTTCTTC.

This chain joins TRBV5-6 and TRBJ2-7; 9 bases fit TRBD1. The CDR3 sequence is 14 residues long. The junction had 6 bases not matched to a gene; V was cut back by 4 bases and J by 4 bases. Looked up from germline, CDR1 is SGHDT and CDR2 is YYEEEE. Here the CDR3 reads CASSPGQGGYEQYF. The CDR3 DNA reads as TGTGCCAGCAGCCCGGGACAGGGTGGGTACGAGCAGTACTTC.

The chain carries TRBV6-5 and TRBJ2-2; D might be TRBD2 (7 bases). The V end was cut by 8 bases, the J end by 5 bases, with 18 bases between. The CDR3 runs to 15 residues. CDR1 and CDR2 from the germline V gene are MNHEY and SVGAGI. The CDR3 here is CASSRGAGRTGELFF. As DNA, the CDR3 is TGTGCCAGCTCCCGGGGGGCAGGGCGGACCGGGGAGCTGTTTTTT.

V gene TRBV28 combines with J gene TRBJ2-5; perhaps TRBD2 as D (5 bases). This CDR3 has 13 amino acids. Germline CDR1 is MDHEN and CDR2 is SYDVKM. Trimming left V 8 bases short and J 5 bases short, with 15 bases between. For the CDR3, the DNA is TGTGCCAGCTTTTTGGCGGGCCAGGAGACCCAGTACTTC. This translates into CASFLAGQETQYF.

V usage is TRBV7-6 and J usage is TRBJ2-6; D gene ambiguous. The V gene's germline CDR1 is SGHVS and CDR2 FNYEAQ. V lost 4 bases and J 2 bases, leaving 6 bases between the germline ends. The CDR3 is 14 residues long. CDR3 sequence reads: CASSSSPGANVLTF. In DNA form, the CDR3 reads TGTGCCAGCAGCTCAAGTCCTGGGGCCAACGTCCTGACTTTC.